The 25 T cell receptor beta chains below come from one sample, sequenced in a study of T cells in Graves' hyperthyroidism and ophthalmopathy. Researchers amplified the TCR beta CDR3 regions from RNA transcripts. RT-PCR in the first round (using the HTBI primer set) targeted the TCR CDR3. Each CDR3 protein gets one entry after TCRdb re-called the multiplex PCR reads with MiXCR. This sample has approximately 430,000 distinct CDR3 sequences; over 12% occur once, and the top ten carry about 13%. The sequenced material came from blood. The receptors were gathered from a man aged 18 to 30 with Graves' ophthalmopathy.

This clonotype occurred many times. V usage is TRBV6-6 and J usage is TRBJ1-2, with 7 bases lining up with TRBD1. CDR3 length: 13 amino acids. V trimming: 2 bases; J trimming: 7 bases; junction bases outside the gene matches: 4. Looked up from germline, CDR1 is MNHNY and CDR2 is SVGAGI (reference sequence). The CDR3, as DNA: TGTGCCAGCAGTTACGCCGACAGGGCTGGCTACACCTTC. It specifies CASSYADRAGYTF.

This clonotype has a single count. V usage is TRBV12-3 or TRBV12-4 and J usage is TRBJ2-5, with 8 bases fitting TRBD2. V gave up 2 bases and J gave up 3 bases; unmatched junction bases: 2. This CDR3 contains 14 residues. CDR3 amino acids: CASSLKAGEETQYF. The CDR3 region has the DNA TGTGCCAGCAGTTTAAAAGCGGGGGAAGAGACCCAGTACTTC.

The table lists this clonotype with a few counts. The chain couples TRBV5-6 to TRBJ2-7; D possibly corresponds to TRBD2 (6 bases). V lost 2 bases and J 0 bases, leaving 9 bases between the germline ends. The germline V gene has CDR1 SGHDT and CDR2 YYEEEE. The CDR3 contains 14 residues. This CDR3 is CASSFPSVSYEQYF. DNA for the CDR3: TGTGCCAGCAGCTTCCCTAGCGTCTCCTACGAGCAGTACTTC.

The sample holds a few counts of this clonotype. A much larger clone sits a single nucleotide away, making a read error possible. The chain couples TRBV5-1 to TRBJ2-1; TRBD2 aligns across 11 bases. The germline gives CDR1 SGHRS, CDR2 YFSETQ. The CDR3 runs 14 residues. V was clipped by 2 bases and J by 10 bases; unmatched bases: 5. Written as DNA, the CDR3 is TGCGCCAGCAGCTTTAGCGGGAGGGCCTCCGAGCAGTTCTTC. As protein: CASSFSGRASEQFF.

The CDR3 spells CASGGGADGYTF. The CDR3 region has the DNA TGTGCCTCCGGAGGGGGCGCTGATGGCTACACCTTC. V usage is TRBV7-6 and J usage is TRBJ1-2; 7 bases are shared with TRBD1. The CDR3 covers 12 residues. Per germline, CDR1 SGHVS and CDR2 FNYEAQ. Unmatched junction bases numbered 9, after V lost 11 bases and J lost 6 bases.

This clonotype appeared a few times. The chain carries TRBV12-3 or TRBV12-4 and TRBJ1-5; D is undetermined. V was pared by 6 bases and J by 4 bases, with 22 bases between. This CDR3 comprises 17 residues. The CDR3 spells CASSRLWPFTPNQPQHF. CDR3 DNA sequence: TGTGCCAGCAGCCGCCTGTGGCCGTTTACCCCTAATCAGCCCCAGCATTTT.

This clonotype was seen repeatedly, ten times or more. V is TRBV10-3 and J is TRBJ1-1; D is perhaps TRBD1 (6 bases). The CDR3 length is 15 residues. Between the trimmed V and J ends, which lost 6 bases and 1 base, there was a span of 15 bases. Germline V gives CDR1 ENHRY, CDR2 SYGVKD. The CDR3, as DNA: TGTGCCATCAGCCTACAGGGCTCTCCGAACACTGAAGCTTTCTTT. Translating it yields CAISLQGSPNTEAFF.

This clonotype has at least ten counts. The V call is TRBV27, the J call TRBJ2-5, with 11 bases fitting TRBD2. The CDR3 totals 20 residues. Germline V gene sequence: CDR1 MNHEY, CDR2 SMNVEV (reference sequence). V shed 1 base and J 5 bases; nucleotides not matched to a gene: 18. The CDR3 loop is CASSLWAKTSGTPQGETQYF. The CDR3 nucleotides are TGTGCCAGCAGTTTATGGGCAAAGACTAGCGGGACACCTCAGGGGGAGACCCAGTACTTC.

The rearrangement uses TRBV11-2 and TRBJ1-3; weak D call: TRBD1 (6 bases). Trimming took off 5 bases at V and 9 bases at J, with 14 bases between the two ends. Germline V gives CDR1 SGHAT, CDR2 FQNNGV. This CDR3 has 13 residues. CDR3: CASSVGGGATIYF. In nucleotides, the CDR3 is TGTGCCAGCAGCGTAGGCGGGGGGGCCACCATATATTTT.

This clonotype was seen many times. Here the CDR3 DNA reads TGTGCCAGCAGCGCACACGGGGTGAACACTGAAGCTTTCTTT. It encodes CASSAHGVNTEAFF. J is TRBJ1-1 and V is TRBV9; D uncertain. CDR3 length: 14 residues. Germline V CDR1 and CDR2: SGDLS, YYNGEE. V was clipped by 3 bases and J by 0 bases, with 9 bases between them.

This clonotype was seen many times. The chain has TRBV27 and TRBJ2-5; no definite D call. Germline CDR1 is MNHEY and CDR2 is SMNVEV (reference sequence). V shed 1 base and J shed 3 bases, with 9 bases lying between them. The CDR3 loop spans 14 amino acids. The CDR3, as DNA: TGTGCCAGCAGTTTATGGGGATCTAAAGAGACCCAGTACTTC. Protein product: CASSLWGSKETQYF.

This clonotype was observed many times. The chain employs TRBV7-9 and TRBJ2-3, with 8 bases aligning to TRBD1. This CDR3 has 13 residues. Germline V lookup: CDR1 SEHNR, CDR2 FQNEAQ (reference sequence). V lost 5 bases to trimming and J lost 3 bases; unmatched junction nucleotides: 1. CDR3 region: CASSRQGTDTQYF. The CDR3 bases are TGTGCCAGCAGCAGACAGGGGACAGATACGCAGTATTTT.

This clonotype was counted ten times or more. The V gene is TRBV27, the J gene TRBJ1-5; D uncertain. Trimming removed 11 bases at V and 7 bases at J, with 12 bases between. In germline, CDR1 is MNHEY, CDR2 SMNVEV (reference sequence). The length of the CDR3 is 11 residues. CDR3: CASILPQPQHF. For the CDR3, the DNA is TGTGCCTCTATTCTCCCCCAGCCCCAGCATTTT.

To note about this clonotype: The junction differs from germline at one of its ends, possibly a read error. The chain carries TRBV18 and TRBJ1-4, with 7 bases identical to TRBD1. Germline values: CDR1 KGHSH, CDR2 LQKENI. The CDR3 spans 17 residues. In DNA, the CDR3 is TGTGCCAGCTCACTTCAGAGGGGGCGTGCAACTAATGGAAAACTGTTTTTT. Its translation: CASSLQRGRATNGKLFF.

This clonotype was seen at least ten times. J is TRBJ2-1 and V is TRBV7-2; 10 nucleotides match TRBD2. This CDR3 comprises 16 residues. The germline gives CDR1 SGHTA, CDR2 FQGNSA. With 5 bases clipped from V and 7 bases from J, the junction kept 11 bases outside the gene matches. CDR3 nucleotides: TGTGCCAGCAGCGTTACTAGCGGGATATCTTGGAATGAGCAGTTCTTC. Translation gives CASSVTSGISWNEQFF.

The chain recombines TRBV3-1 with TRBJ2-1; 11 bases align to TRBD1. Germline V gene data show CDR1 as LGHDT and CDR2 as YNNKEL (reference sequence). V was clipped by 2 bases and J by 7 bases; unmatched bases: 10. The CDR3 covers 17 residues. CDR3 nucleotides: TGTGCCAGCAGCCAACGGCGGGGGACAGGGGGAGGGAATGAGCAGTTCTTC. It is translated as CASSQRRGTGGGNEQFF.

The CDR3 region has the DNA TGTGCCAGCAGCTTAGGCCAGGAGGGCGGGGAGCTGTTTTTT. Encoded protein: CASSLGQEGGELFF. The rearrangement links TRBV7-9 to TRBJ2-2; a possible D gene is TRBD2 (6 bases). The V end was cut by 1 base, the J end by 7 bases, with 10 bases between. The CDR3 sequence is 14 residues long. From germline, CDR1 is SEHNR and CDR2 FQNEAQ (reference sequence).

For this clonotype: A much bigger clone sits one base away, suggesting this may be a read error. V gene TRBV27 combines with J gene TRBJ2-7; tentatively, D is TRBD1 or TRBD2 (5 bases each). The CDR3 length is 17 residues. Germline V CDR1 and CDR2: MNHEY, SMNVEV (reference sequence). The CDR3 spells CVSSLSGRGTVSYEQYF. The CDR3 region has the DNA TGTGTCAGCAGTTTATCAGGGCGAGGGACGGTCTCCTACGAGCAGTACTTC.

This clonotype was observed once. V usage is TRBV25-1 and J usage is TRBJ2-5; tentatively, D is TRBD1 (6 bases). With 6 bases removed from V and 4 bases from J, the gap between germline ends came to 12 bases. Germline V gene data show CDR1 as MGHDK and CDR2 as SYGVNS. The CDR3 has 13 residues. In nucleotides, the CDR3 is TGTGCCAGCAGGCCTCAGGGGAGAGAGACCCAGTACTTC. Translating it yields CASRPQGRETQYF. Using reference TRBV25-1 and TRBJ2-5 for the parts outside the CDR3, the full variable domain is EADIYQTPRYLVIGTGKKITLECSQTMGHDKMYWYQQDPGMELHLIHYSYGVNSTEKGDLSSESTVSRIRTEHFPLTLESARPSHTSQYLCASRPQGRETQYFGPGTRLLVL.

This clonotype came up once. J is TRBJ2-3 and V is TRBV6-1; 7 bases are shared with TRBD1. The V and J ends lost 0 bases and 2 bases, in that order; junction bases with no gene match: 5. The germline V gene has CDR1 MNHNS and CDR2 SASEGT. The CDR3 is 16 residues long. CDR3 sequence (DNA): TGTGCCAGCAGTGAAGCGGGGACAGCCTCCACAGATACGCAGTATTTT. Its protein product is CASSEAGTASTDTQYF.

This clonotype showed up many times. CDR3 protein: CASSLSGTGAGNEQFF. CDR3 coding DNA: TGTGCCAGCAGCTTATCCGGGACAGGGGCGGGGAATGAGCAGTTCTTC. The rearrangement uses TRBV7-8 and TRBJ2-1; TRBD1 agrees at 10 bases. Germline V CDR1 and CDR2: SGHVS, FQNEAQ. V was pared by 2 bases and J by 7 bases, with 8 bases of the junction left unmatched. This CDR3 comprises 16 residues.

Many counts were recorded for this clonotype. The rearrangement joins TRBV18 to TRBJ1-1; D ambiguous. This CDR3 is built from 15 residues. The germline V gene encodes CDR1 KGHSH and CDR2 LQKENI. V was clipped by 0 bases and J by 2 bases, with 10 bases between them. This CDR3 reads CASSPPSGFNTEAFF. The CDR3 DNA follows: TGTGCCAGCTCACCACCGTCAGGTTTTAACACTGAAGCTTTCTTT.

At least ten counts were recorded for this clonotype. The rearrangement joins TRBV20-1 to TRBJ1-2; D not certain. Germline V gives CDR1 DFQATT, CDR2 SNEGSKA (reference sequence). This CDR3 has 11 amino acids. Trimming took 3 bases from V and 4 from J, leaving 6 bases between them. CDR3 sequence reads: CSASGSYGYTF. CDR3 in DNA: TGCAGTGCTAGCGGGAGCTATGGCTACACCTTC.

This clonotype came up many times. The chain recombines TRBV14 with TRBJ1-1; no reliable D call. Germline V gene sequence: CDR1 SGHDN, CDR2 FVKESK. Between the trimmed V and J ends, which lost 6 bases and 7 bases, there was a span of 6 bases. This CDR3 has 10 amino acids. The CDR3 spells CASSQIEAFF. CDR3 DNA sequence: TGTGCCAGCAGTCAGATTGAAGCTTTCTTT.

This clonotype has ten or more counts. The rearrangement joins TRBV7-9 to TRBJ2-3; D possibly corresponds to TRBD2 (6 bases). Germline V gives CDR1 SEHNR, CDR2 FQNEAQ (reference sequence). CDR3 length equals 12 residues. The V gene lost 6 bases and the J gene lost 6 bases, with 10 bases spanning the gap. The CDR3 DNA reads TGTGCCAGCAGAGGAGGGAGGGATACGCAGTATTTT. Its translation is CASRGGRDTQYF.